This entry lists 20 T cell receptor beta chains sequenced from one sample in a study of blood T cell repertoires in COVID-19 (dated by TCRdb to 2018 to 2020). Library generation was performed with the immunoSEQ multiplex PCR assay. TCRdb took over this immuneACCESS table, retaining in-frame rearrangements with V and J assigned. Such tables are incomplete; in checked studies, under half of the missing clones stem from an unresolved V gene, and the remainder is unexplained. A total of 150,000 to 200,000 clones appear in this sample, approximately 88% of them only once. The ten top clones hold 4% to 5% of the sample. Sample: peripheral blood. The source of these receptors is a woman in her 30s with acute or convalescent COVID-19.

The CDR3 nucleotides are TGTGCCAGCGGGTCGAGCCTCGCTCCTCGGGCCCAGTACTTC. Encoded protein: CASGSSLAPRAQYF. This chain uses TRBV28 with TRBJ2-5; the D is unclear. With 8 bases removed from V and 9 bases from J, the gap between germline ends came to 22 bases. This CDR3 contains 14 residues. The V gene's germline CDR1 is MDHEN and CDR2 SYDVKM.

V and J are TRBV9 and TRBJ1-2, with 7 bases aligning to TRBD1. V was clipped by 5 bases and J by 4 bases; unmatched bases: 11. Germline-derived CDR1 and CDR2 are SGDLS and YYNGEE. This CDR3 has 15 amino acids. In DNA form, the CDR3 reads TGTGCCAGCAGGGAACTCAAAAGGGGGCTCTATGGCTACACCTTC. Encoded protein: CASRELKRGLYGYTF. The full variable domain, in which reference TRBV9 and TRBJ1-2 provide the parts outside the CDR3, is DSGVTQTPKHLITATGQRVTLRCSPRSGDLSVYWYQQSLDQGLQFLIQYYNGEERAKGNILERFSAQQFPDLHSELNLSSLELGDSALYFCASRELKRGLYGYTFGSGTRLTVV.

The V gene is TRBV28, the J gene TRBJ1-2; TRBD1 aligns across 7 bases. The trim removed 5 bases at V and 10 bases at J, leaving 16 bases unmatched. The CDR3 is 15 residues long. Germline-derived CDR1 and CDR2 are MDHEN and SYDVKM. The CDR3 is CASSPTTGPRSAYTF. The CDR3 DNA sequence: TGTGCCAGCAGTCCCACGACAGGGCCTAGGTCAGCCTACACCTTC.

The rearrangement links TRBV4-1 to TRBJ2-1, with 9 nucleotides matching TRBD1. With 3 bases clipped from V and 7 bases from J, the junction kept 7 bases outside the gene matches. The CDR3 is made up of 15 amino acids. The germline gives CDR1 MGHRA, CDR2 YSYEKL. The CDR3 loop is CASSHTGTGNNEQFF. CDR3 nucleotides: TGCGCCAGCAGCCATACCGGGACAGGGAATAATGAGCAGTTCTTC.

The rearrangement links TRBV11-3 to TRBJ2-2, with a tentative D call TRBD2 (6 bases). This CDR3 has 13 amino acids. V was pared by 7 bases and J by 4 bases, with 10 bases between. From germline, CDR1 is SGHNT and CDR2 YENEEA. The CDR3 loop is CASTRDSTGELFF. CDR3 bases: TGTGCCAGCACACGGGACTCCACCGGGGAGCTGTTTTTT.

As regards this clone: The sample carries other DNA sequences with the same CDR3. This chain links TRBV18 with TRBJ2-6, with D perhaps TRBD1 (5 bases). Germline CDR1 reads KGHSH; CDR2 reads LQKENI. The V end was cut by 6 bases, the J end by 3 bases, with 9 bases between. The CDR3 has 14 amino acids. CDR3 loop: CASSRDSGANVLTF. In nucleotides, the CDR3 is TGTGCCAGCTCCCGCGACAGTGGGGCCAACGTCCTGACTTTC.

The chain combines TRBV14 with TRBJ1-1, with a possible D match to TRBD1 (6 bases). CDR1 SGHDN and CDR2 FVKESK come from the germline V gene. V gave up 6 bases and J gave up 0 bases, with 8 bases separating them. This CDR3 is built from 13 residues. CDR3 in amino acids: CASRRDMNTEAFF. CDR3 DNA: TGTGCCAGCAGACGGGACATGAACACTGAAGCTTTCTTT.

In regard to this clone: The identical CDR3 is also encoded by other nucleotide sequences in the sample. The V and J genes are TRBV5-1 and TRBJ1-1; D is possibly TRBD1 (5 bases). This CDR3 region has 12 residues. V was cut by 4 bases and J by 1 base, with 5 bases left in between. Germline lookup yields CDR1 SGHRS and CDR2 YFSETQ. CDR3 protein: CASSRGNTEAFF. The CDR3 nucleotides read TGCGCCAGCAGCAGGGGGAACACTGAAGCTTTCTTT.

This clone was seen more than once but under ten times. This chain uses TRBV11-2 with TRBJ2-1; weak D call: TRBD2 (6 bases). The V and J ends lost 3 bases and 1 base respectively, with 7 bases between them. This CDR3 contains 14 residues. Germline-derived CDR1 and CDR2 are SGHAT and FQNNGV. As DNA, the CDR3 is TGTGCCAGCAGCTTCCGGGGGTCCTACAATGAGCAGTTCTTC. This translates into CASSFRGSYNEQFF.

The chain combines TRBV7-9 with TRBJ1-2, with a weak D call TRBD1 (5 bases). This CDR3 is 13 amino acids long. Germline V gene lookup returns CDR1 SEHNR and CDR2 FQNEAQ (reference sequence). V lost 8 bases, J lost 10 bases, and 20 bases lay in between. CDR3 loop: CASRDSGQDDYTF. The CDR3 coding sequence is TGTGCCAGCCGGGACTCTGGACAAGATGACTACACCTTC.

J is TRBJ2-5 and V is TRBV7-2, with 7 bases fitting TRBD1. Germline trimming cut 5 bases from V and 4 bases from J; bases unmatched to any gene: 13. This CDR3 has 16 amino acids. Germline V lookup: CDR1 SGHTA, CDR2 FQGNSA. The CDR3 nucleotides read TGTGCCAGCAGCCCTTTGTTAAAGACAGGGCGAGAGACCCAGTACTTC. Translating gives CASSPLLKTGRETQYF.

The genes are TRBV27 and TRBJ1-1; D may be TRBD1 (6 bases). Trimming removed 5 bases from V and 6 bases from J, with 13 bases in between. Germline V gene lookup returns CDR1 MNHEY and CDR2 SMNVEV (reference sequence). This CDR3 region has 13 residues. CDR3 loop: CASSPGWTAEAFF. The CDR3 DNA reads TGTGCCAGCAGTCCAGGATGGACAGCTGAAGCTTTCTTT.

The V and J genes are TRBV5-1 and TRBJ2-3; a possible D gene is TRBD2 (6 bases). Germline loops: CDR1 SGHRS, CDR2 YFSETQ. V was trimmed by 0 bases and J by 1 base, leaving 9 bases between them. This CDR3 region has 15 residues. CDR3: CASSLARRGTDTQYF. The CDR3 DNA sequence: TGCGCCAGCAGCTTGGCCAGGAGGGGCACAGATACGCAGTATTTT.

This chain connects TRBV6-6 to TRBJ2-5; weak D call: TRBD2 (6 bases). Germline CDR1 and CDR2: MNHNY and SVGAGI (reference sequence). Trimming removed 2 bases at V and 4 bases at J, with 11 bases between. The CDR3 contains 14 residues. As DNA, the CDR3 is TGTGCCAGCAGTTACGGGACTGGAACAGAGACCCAGTACTTC. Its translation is CASSYGTGTETQYF.

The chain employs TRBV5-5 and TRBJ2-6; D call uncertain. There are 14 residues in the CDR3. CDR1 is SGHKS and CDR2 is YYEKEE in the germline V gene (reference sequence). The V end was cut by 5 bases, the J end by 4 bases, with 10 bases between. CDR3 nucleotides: TGTGCCAGCAGTCCCTTTTCGGGGGCCAACGTCCTGACTTTC. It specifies CASSPFSGANVLTF.

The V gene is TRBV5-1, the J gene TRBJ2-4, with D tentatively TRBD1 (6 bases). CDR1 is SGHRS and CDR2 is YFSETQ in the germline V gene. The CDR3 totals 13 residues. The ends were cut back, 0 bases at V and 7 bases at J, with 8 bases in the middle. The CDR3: CASSLGGHNIQYF. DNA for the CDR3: TGCGCCAGCAGCTTGGGGGGGCATAACATTCAGTACTTC.

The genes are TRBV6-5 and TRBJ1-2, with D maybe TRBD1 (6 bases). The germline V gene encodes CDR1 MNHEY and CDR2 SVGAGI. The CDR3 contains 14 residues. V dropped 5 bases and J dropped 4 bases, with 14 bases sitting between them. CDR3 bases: TGTGCCAGCAGTACTACAGGGACGGGCTATGGCTACACCTTC. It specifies CASSTTGTGYGYTF.

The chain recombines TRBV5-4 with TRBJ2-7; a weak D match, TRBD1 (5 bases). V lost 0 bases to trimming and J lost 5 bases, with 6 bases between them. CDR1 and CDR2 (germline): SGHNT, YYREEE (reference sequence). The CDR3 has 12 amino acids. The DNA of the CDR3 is TGTGCCAGCAGCTTGGGCAGGGACGAGCAGTACTTC. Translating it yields CASSLGRDEQYF.

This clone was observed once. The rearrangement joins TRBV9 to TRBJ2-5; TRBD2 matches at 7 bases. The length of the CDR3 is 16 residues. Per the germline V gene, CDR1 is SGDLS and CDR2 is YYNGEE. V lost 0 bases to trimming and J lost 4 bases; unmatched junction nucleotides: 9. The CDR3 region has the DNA TGTGCCAGCAGCGTAGGAGGCGGGAGTTTTGGAGAGACCCAGTACTTC. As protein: CASSVGGGSFGETQYF. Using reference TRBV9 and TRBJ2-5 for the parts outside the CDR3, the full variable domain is DSGVTQTPKHLITATGQRVTLRCSPRSGDLSVYWYQQSLDQGLQFLIQYYNGEERAKGNILERFSAQQFPDLHSELNLSSLELGDSALYFCASSVGGGSFGETQYFGPGTRLLVL.

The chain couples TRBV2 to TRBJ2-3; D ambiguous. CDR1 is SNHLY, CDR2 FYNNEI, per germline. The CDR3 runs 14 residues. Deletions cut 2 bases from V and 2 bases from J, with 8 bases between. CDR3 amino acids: CASSEPVFTDTQYF. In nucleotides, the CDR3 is TGTGCCAGCAGTGAACCGGTTTTCACAGATACGCAGTATTTT.